This entry features one T cell receptor (beta chain) sequence. The antigen remains undetermined. The sample comes from a study of cytomegalovirus exposure and HLA in healthy donors. Turning to the study itself: Among several hundred genotyped donors, 65% to 90% fell in the Caucasian-associated ancestry cluster.

This PCR relied on a set of 60 Vbeta primers and 13 Jbeta primers. Some clones are missing from TCRdb's copy, which holds only in-frame ones; the method was immunoSEQ multiplex PCR. Its table lists just under 90,000 clones. The study, taken as a whole, reports: In vitro checks showed that three CMV-associated chains really do target CMV antigens.

From germline, CDR1 is SGHAT and CDR2 FQNNGV. The CDR3 contains 12 residues. Trimming removed 11 bases from V and 3 bases from J; junction bases left unmatched: 7. The sequence was obtained from a girl aged 5 to 17 in good health and CMV-seropositive. The rearrangement joins TRBV11-2 to TRBJ2-7; 7 bases are a match to TRBD2. Sequencing was done on a sample of PBMCs. The CDR3 nucleotides are TGTGCCGGGGGGGACGGGATCTACGAGCAGTACTTC. This sequence encodes CAGGDGIYEQYF.